The 31 T cell receptor beta chains below all came from one sample that was sequenced in a study of shared clonotypes between healthy human individuals. The repertoire was sequenced with immunoSEQ multiplex PCR; TCRdb's copy has only in-frame clones and lacks some. In the table there are approximately 2.1 million clones, approximately 95% of which are singletons. Sequenced input: naive CD4+ T cells from PBMCs. Subset noted: CD45RA+ positively selected. The receptors were gathered from a man aged 18 to 35 in good health. Some clones in this sample may be carry-over from other donors' samples.

The chain has TRBV28 and TRBJ2-7, with D possibly TRBD1 on 5 matching bases. Looked up from germline, CDR1 is MDHEN and CDR2 is SYDVKM. The CDR3 is 13 residues long. V lost 6 bases and J lost 3, with 12 bases in between. The CDR3 reads CASRKGLIYEQYF. As DNA, the CDR3 is TGTGCCAGCAGAAAGGGGCTGATCTACGAGCAGTACTTC.

This chain connects TRBV2 to TRBJ2-7; D may be TRBD1 (7 bases). Trimming removed 6 bases at V and 9 bases at J, with 15 bases between. The CDR3 is 12 amino acids. In germline, CDR1 is SNHLY, CDR2 FYNNEI. CDR3 DNA sequence: TGTGCCAGCAGCCTGGAGGGGGCCGCGCAGTACTTC. Its translation: CASSLEGAAQYF.

This clone was detected once. This CDR3 is CASSRKSSSYEQYF. CDR3 DNA: TGTGCCAGCAGTCGAAAGAGTAGCTCCTACGAGCAGTACTTC. V is TRBV6-5 and J is TRBJ2-7, with D hard to call. Trimming pared 5 bases from V and 0 bases from J, leaving 11 bases between. Germline CDR1 reads MNHEY; CDR2 reads SVGAGI. There are 14 residues in the CDR3.

The chain employs TRBV5-4 and TRBJ2-5; D perhaps matches TRBD2 (6 bases). V gave up 3 bases and J gave up 4 bases, with 16 bases separating them. Germline values: CDR1 SGHNT, CDR2 YYREEE (reference sequence). This CDR3 contains 15 residues. The CDR3 region has the DNA TGTGCCAGCAGCTCACCCGGGACTGCCGCAGAGACCCAGTACTTC. It codes for CASSSPGTAAETQYF. The full variable domain, with the rest looked up from reference TRBV5-4 and TRBJ2-5, is ETGVTQSPTHLIKTRGQQVTLRCSSQSGHNTVSWYQQALGQGPQFIFQYYREEENGRGNFPPRFSGLQFPNYSSELNVNALELDDSALYLCASSSPGTAAETQYFGPGTRLLVL.

This CDR3 reads CATSRGRELFF. In nucleotides, the CDR3 is TGTGCCACCAGCAGGGGCCGGGAGCTGTTTTTT. The rearrangement uses TRBV15 and TRBJ2-2; D is undetermined. The V gene lost 3 bases and the J gene lost 9 bases, with 5 bases spanning the gap. Germline V lookup: CDR1 LNHNV, CDR2 YYDKDF (reference sequence). This CDR3 region has 11 residues.

The chain joins TRBV5-8 to TRBJ1-2; D not resolved. The germline V gene encodes CDR1 SGHTS and CDR2 YDEGEE. With 3 bases removed from V and 2 bases from J, the gap between germline ends came to 11 bases. The CDR3 extends over 14 amino acids. The CDR3 sequence: CASSSQFWNYGYTF. The CDR3 coding sequence is TGTGCCAGCAGCTCCCAATTCTGGAACTATGGCTACACCTTC.

The chain has TRBV11-2 and TRBJ2-1; D is undetermined. The germline gives CDR1 SGHAT, CDR2 FQNNGV. The CDR3 consists of 14 residues. V was trimmed by 1 base and J by 5 bases, leaving 9 bases between them. CDR3 nucleotides: TGTGCCAGCAGCTTAGTTGCAGGTCACAATGAGCAGTTCTTC. Translation gives CASSLVAGHNEQFF.

The gene calls are TRBV19 and TRBJ2-7, with a tentative D call TRBD1 (5 bases). The CDR3 extends over 14 amino acids. Germline CDR1 LNHDA, CDR2 SQIVND (reference sequence). V was clipped by 0 bases and J by 7 bases, with 13 bases between them. CDR3 loop: CASSIDSGNWEQYF. CDR3 in DNA: TGTGCCAGTAGTATAGATTCAGGGAATTGGGAGCAGTACTTC.

The chain is built from TRBV5-8 and TRBJ1-1, with D tentatively TRBD1 (6 bases). Germline-derived CDR1 and CDR2 are SGHTS and YDEGEE. Deletions cut 3 bases from V and 10 bases from J, with 16 bases between. The CDR3 has 13 amino acids. The CDR3 region is CASSWGSGGLAFF. CDR3 DNA sequence: TGTGCCAGCAGCTGGGGAAGCGGGGGCCTAGCTTTCTTT.

Only a few counts were recorded for this clone. The gene calls are TRBV27 and TRBJ1-5; D not certain. Germline CDR1 reads MNHEY; CDR2 reads SMNVEV (reference sequence). V was trimmed by 7 bases and J by 2 bases, leaving 9 bases between them. This CDR3 is 13 amino acids long. CDR3 sequence (DNA): TGTGCCAGCAAAGGGAACGGCAATCAGCCCCAGCATTTT. Residues: CASKGNGNQPQHF.

The chain carries TRBV4-1 and TRBJ1-1; D gene uncertain. V gave up 1 base and J gave up 0 bases, with 12 bases separating them. Per the germline V gene, CDR1 is MGHRA and CDR2 is YSYEKL. The CDR3 has 16 amino acids. This CDR3 is CASSQANMGMNTEAFF. The CDR3 nucleotides read TGCGCCAGCAGCCAAGCGAACATGGGGATGAACACTGAAGCTTTCTTT.

Comments on this clone: This sample includes further DNA sequences coding for the same CDR3. CDR3 sequence: CASSLGAGSDYGYTF. The CDR3 DNA is TGCGCCAGCAGCTTGGGGGCAGGGAGCGACTATGGCTACACCTTC. The chain carries TRBV5-1 and TRBJ1-2; perhaps TRBD1 as D (5 bases). Trimming pared 0 bases from V and 3 bases from J, leaving 12 bases between. The CDR3 totals 15 residues. Germline CDR1 reads SGHRS; CDR2 reads YFSETQ.

V is TRBV7-9 and J is TRBJ2-1; the match to TRBD1 covers 7 bases. Per the germline V gene, CDR1 is SEHNR and CDR2 is FQNEAQ (reference sequence). The length of the CDR3 is 15 residues. V trimming: 1 base; J trimming: 2 bases; junction bases outside the gene matches: 2. The CDR3 sequence is CASSLVGGAYNEQFF. In DNA form, the CDR3 reads TGTGCCAGCAGCTTAGTAGGGGGCGCCTACAATGAGCAGTTCTTC. Filled out from reference TRBV7-9 and TRBJ2-1, the complete variable domain reads DTGVSQNPRHKITKRGQNVTFRCDPISEHNRLYWYRQTLGQGPEFLTYFQNEAQLEKSRLLSDRFSAERPKGSFSTLEIQRTEQGDSAMYLCASSLVGGAYNEQFFGPGTRLTVL.

The genes are TRBV6-1 and TRBJ2-7; TRBD2 agrees at 8 bases. Germline CDR1 is MNHNS and CDR2 is SASEGT. The V gene end was trimmed by 4 bases and the J gene end by 3 bases; junction bases not matched to a gene: 11. The CDR3 loop spans 16 amino acids. CDR3 region: CASSAHRLAHYYEQYF. In DNA, the CDR3 is TGTGCCAGCAGTGCCCACAGACTAGCGCACTACTACGAGCAGTACTTC.

This clone was observed once. The chain links TRBV6-1 to TRBJ2-3; TRBD2 matches 7 bases. CDR3 length equals 13 residues. Germline assignment: CDR1 MNHNS and CDR2 SASEGT. Losses at the gene ends were 6 bases for V and 2 bases for J; bases not matched to a gene: 2. CDR3 protein: CASSGTITDTQYF. CDR3 in DNA: TGTGCCAGCAGCGGGACTATCACAGATACGCAGTATTTT.

The V gene is TRBV25-1, the J gene TRBJ1-6, with a tentative D call TRBD1 (5 bases). V lost 6 bases and J lost 7, with 16 bases in between. CDR3 size: 15 residues. The germline V gene encodes CDR1 MGHDK and CDR2 SYGVNS. CDR3 nucleotides: TGTGCCAGCAGCTCGTCGGGACGGAAAAATTCACCCCTCCACTTT. Translating gives CASSSSGRKNSPLHF.

This chain links TRBV4-3 with TRBJ2-5; the D is unclear. The CDR3 consists of 15 residues. V lost 1 base, J lost 4 bases, and 13 bases lay in between. Germline values: CDR1 LGHNA, CDR2 YSLEER. The CDR3 bases are TGCGCCAGCAGCCAAGGGTATCGTGACCGAGAGACCCAGTACTTC. Translation: CASSQGYRDRETQYF.

The chain joins TRBV28 to TRBJ1-5; maybe TRBD1 (6 bases). This CDR3 is 16 amino acids long. V dropped 3 bases and J dropped 4 bases, with 16 bases sitting between them. Germline V gene data show CDR1 as MDHEN and CDR2 as SYDVKM. The CDR3 reads CASSFNSGQPNQPQHF. DNA for the CDR3: TGTGCCAGCAGTTTTAATTCCGGACAGCCAAATCAGCCCCAGCATTTT.

The chain has TRBV6-5 and TRBJ1-1; tentatively, D is TRBD1 (5 bases). V dropped 5 bases and J dropped 2 bases, with 12 bases sitting between them. CDR3 length equals 14 residues. Germline V gene lookup returns CDR1 MNHEY and CDR2 SVGAGI. CDR3 coding DNA: TGTGCCAGCAGTCCTCAGGGCGGAAACACTGAAGCTTTCTTT. Amino acids: CASSPQGGNTEAFF.

The V and J genes are TRBV6-6 and TRBJ1-2, with a possible D match to TRBD1 (5 bases). Trimming took 2 bases from V and 3 from J, leaving 16 bases between them. There are 16 residues in the CDR3. CDR1 MNHNY and CDR2 SVGAGI come from the germline V gene (reference sequence). CDR3 region: CASSYPTPGGDYGYTF. Here the CDR3 DNA reads TGTGCCAGCAGTTACCCCACCCCCGGGGGAGACTATGGCTACACCTTC.

The J gene is TRBJ2-2, the V gene TRBV7-3, with D perhaps matching TRBD2 (6 bases). The germline V gene has CDR1 SGHTA and CDR2 FQGTGA. V lost 5 bases, J lost 2 bases, and 15 bases lay in between. The CDR3 covers 16 residues. As DNA, the CDR3 is TGTGCCAGCAGCCTCCAGTCTAGCGTTAACACCGGGGAGCTGTTTTTT. Residues: CASSLQSSVNTGELFF.

About this clone itself: The identical CDR3 is also encoded by other nucleotide sequences in the sample. The rearrangement joins TRBV5-1 to TRBJ2-1, with unresolved D. V lost 0 bases to trimming and J lost 0 bases, with 10 bases between them. The CDR3 runs to 16 residues. The germline V gene has CDR1 SGHRS and CDR2 YFSETQ. CDR3 sequence: CASSLDPLSSYNEQFF. Written as DNA, the CDR3 is TGCGCCAGCAGCTTGGATCCCCTGAGCTCCTACAATGAGCAGTTCTTC.

The chain combines TRBV7-2 with TRBJ2-5; TRBD2 matches at 9 bases. Germline trimming cut 5 bases from V and 2 bases from J; bases unmatched to any gene: 6. CDR1 is SGHTA and CDR2 is FQGNSA in the germline V gene. The CDR3 covers 15 residues. The CDR3 DNA reads TGTGCCAGCAGCCGCGAGACTAGCGGACAAGAGACCCAGTACTTC. Encoded protein: CASSRETSGQETQYF.

This sequence joins TRBV10-1 and TRBJ2-7; TRBD2 is a possible D gene (5 bases). Between the trimmed V and J ends, which lost 3 bases and 5 bases, there was a span of 20 bases. The CDR3 is made up of 16 amino acids. Germline V CDR1 and CDR2: WNHNN, SYGVQD (reference sequence). The CDR3 DNA reads TGCGCCAGCAGTGATCCCGTTCCATCGAGGGCCCACGAGCAGTACTTC. Amino acid sequence: CASSDPVPSRAHEQYF.

This chain links TRBV15 with TRBJ1-5; D possibly corresponds to TRBD1 (5 bases). This CDR3 spans 17 amino acids. V dropped 0 bases and J dropped 6 bases, with 18 bases sitting between them. Germline V gene lookup returns CDR1 LNHNV and CDR2 YYDKDF (reference sequence). The CDR3 reads CATSRDRGETFFQPQHF. The CDR3, as DNA: TGTGCCACCAGCAGAGATCGAGGGGAAACCTTTTTTCAGCCCCAGCATTTT. Full variable domain (remainder filled in from reference TRBV15 and TRBJ1-5): DAMVIQNPRYQVTQFGKPVTLSCSQTLNHNVMYWYQQKSSQAPKLLFHYYDKDFNNEADTPDNFQSRRPNTSFCFLDIRSPGLGDTAMYLCATSRDRGETFFQPQHFGDGTRLSIL.

V and J are TRBV6-5 and TRBJ1-4; D is unclear. There are 15 residues in the CDR3. Per the germline V gene, CDR1 is MNHEY and CDR2 is SVGAGI. Between the trimmed V and J ends, which lost 6 bases and 8 bases, there was a span of 19 bases. The CDR3 coding sequence is TGTGCCAGCAGGATAGGCACCGGCGGCCTAGAAAAACTGTTTTTT. It encodes CASRIGTGGLEKLFF.

The chain links TRBV28 to TRBJ1-5, with a weak D call TRBD1 (5 bases). CDR1 is MDHEN and CDR2 is SYDVKM in the germline V gene. The CDR3 runs to 12 residues. V lost 11 bases and J lost 3, with 11 bases in between. The CDR3: CAAGGNNQPQHF. The CDR3 nucleotides read TGTGCCGCGGGGGGGAACAATCAGCCCCAGCATTTT.

The J gene is TRBJ2-1, the V gene TRBV5-1; 7 nucleotides align to TRBD1. The CDR3 runs to 17 residues. Germline-derived CDR1 and CDR2 are SGHRS and YFSETQ. Trimming removed 0 bases from V and 2 bases from J; junction bases left unmatched: 8. CDR3 in amino acids: CASSLGSPDRAYNEQFF. As DNA, the CDR3 is TGCGCCAGCAGCTTGGGCTCACCCGACAGGGCCTACAATGAGCAGTTCTTC. Full variable domain (rest looked up from reference TRBV5-1 and TRBJ2-1): KAGVTQTPRYLIKTRGQQVTLSCSPISGHRSVSWYQQTPGQGLQFLFEYFSETQRNKGNFPGRFSGRQFSNSRSEMNVSTLELGDSALYLCASSLGSPDRAYNEQFFGPGTRLTVL.

This chain uses TRBV5-6 with TRBJ1-1; no firm D call. The CDR3 runs 12 residues. V lost 1 base to trimming and J lost 9 bases, with 10 bases between them. Germline V CDR1 and CDR2: SGHDT, YYEEEE. The chain's CDR3 is CASSLFRGKAFF. DNA for the CDR3: TGTGCCAGCAGCTTGTTCCGCGGCAAAGCTTTCTTT.

The chain couples TRBV29-1 to TRBJ2-6, with 12 bases aligning to TRBD2. With 4 bases clipped from V and 2 bases from J, the junction kept 6 bases outside the gene matches. Germline lookup yields CDR1 SQVTM and CDR2 ANQGSEA. The CDR3 runs to 17 residues. In nucleotides, the CDR3 is TGCAGCGTTGTGGTGCCTAGCGGGAGGGCTGGGGCCAACGTCCTGACTTTC. As protein: CSVVVPSGRAGANVLTF.

This clone has only one observation. The chain couples TRBV28 to TRBJ1-5; tentatively, D is TRBD1 (5 bases). Germline assignment: CDR1 MDHEN and CDR2 SYDVKM. This CDR3 has 15 residues. Trimming removed 10 bases from V and 4 bases from J, with 20 bases in between. The CDR3 DNA reads as TGTGCCAACTCACATCGGGGGTCCGGAAATCAGCCCCAGCATTTT. Protein sequence: CANSHRGSGNQPQHF. The full variable domain, in which reference TRBV28 and TRBJ1-5 provide the parts outside the CDR3, is DVKVTQSSRYLVKRTGEKVFLECVQDMDHENMFWYRQDPGLGLRLIYFSYDVKMKEKGDIPEGYSVSREKKERFSLILESASTNQTSMYLCANSHRGSGNQPQHFGDGTRLSIL.